Listed below are T cell receptor beta chains from one sample, sequenced in a study of blood T cells in healthy people across ages. TCRdb re-derived calls from the 5' RACE reads in MiXCR, one entry per CDR3 protein. Found here are about a million distinct CDR3 sequences, around two fifths of them singletons; the top ten hold around 13%. Sequencing was carried out using blood. The receptors come from a man aged 18 to 30 in good health. The CDR3 runs from the conserved cysteine through the conserved F or W. The order of the fields is V gene, clone size, J gene, D gene, CDR3 protein, CDR3 DNA. D genes are given only for firm matches. Rows give clone size only sometimes, using once, few, many, or a class for an expanded clone.

V: TRBV12-3/TRBV12-4
size: NA
J: TRBJ1-4
D: NA
CDR3: CASSNSRATNEKLFF
DNA: TGTGCCAGCAGTAACTCCAGGGCAACTAATGAAAAACTGTTTTTT

V: TRBV7-2
size: NA
J: TRBJ2-1
D: NA
CDR3: CASSSGQHEQFF
DNA: TGTGCCAGCAGCTCCGGACAGCATGAGCAGTTCTTC

V: TRBV4-2
size: NA
J: TRBJ1-4
D: TRBD1
CDR3: CASSQVAGTANEKLFF
DNA: TGTGCCAGCAGCCAAGTTGCCGGGACAGCTAATGAAAAACTGTTTTTT

V: TRBV4-1
size: NA
J: TRBJ1-2
D: NA
CDR3: CASSQVKTGGYGYTF
DNA: TGCGCCAGCAGCCAAGTTAAAACAGGAGGCTATGGCTACACCTTC

V: TRBV9
size: NA
J: TRBJ2-1
D: TRBD1
CDR3: CASSVGPGQGYNEQFF
DNA: TGTGCCAGCAGCGTGGGTCCGGGACAGGGCTACAATGAGCAGTTCTTC

V: TRBV6-5
size: NA
J: TRBJ2-1
D: NA
CDR3: CASSYWGSQDNEQFF
DNA: TGTGCCAGCAGTTACTGGGGGAGTCAGGACAATGAGCAGTTCTTC

V: TRBV2
size: few
J: TRBJ2-5
D: NA
CDR3: CASATIQGTQYF
DNA: TGTGCCAGCGCGACGATCCAAGGGACCCAGTACTTC

V: TRBV4-3
size: few
J: TRBJ2-2
D: NA
CDR3: CASSLKDETGELFF
DNA: TGCGCCAGCAGCCTAAAGGACGAAACCGGGGAGCTGTTTTTT

V: TRBV12-3/TRBV12-4
size: few
J: TRBJ1-1
D: NA
CDR3: CASSFGRGVAEAFF
DNA: TGTGCCAGCAGTTTTGGTCGAGGAGTAGCTGAAGCTTTCTTT

V: TRBV3-1
size: NA
J: TRBJ1-2
D: TRBD1
CDR3: CASSHQDRVNTF
DNA: TGTGCCAGCAGCCACCAAGACAGGGTAAACACCTTC

V: TRBV25-1
size: NA
J: TRBJ2-2
D: NA
CDR3: CASSELGTGELFF
DNA: TGTGCCAGCAGTGAATTGGGCACCGGGGAGCTGTTTTTT

V: TRBV7-6
size: NA
J: TRBJ2-3
D: TRBD1
CDR3: CASSRSGTGCRIDTQYF
DNA: TGTGCCAGCAGCAGATCCGGGACAGGGTGTAGAATAGATACGCAGTATTTT

V: TRBV5-4
size: few
J: TRBJ1-1
D: NA
CDR3: CASRPSPDTEAFF
DNA: TGTGCCAGCAGGCCTTCCCCCGACACTGAAGCTTTCTTT

V: TRBV3-1
size: NA
J: TRBJ1-5
D: TRBD1
CDR3: CASSPGTGGYNQPQHF
DNA: TGTGCCAGCAGCCCCGGGACAGGGGGTTATAATCAGCCCCAGCATTTT

V: TRBV29-1
size: NA
J: TRBJ2-6
D: NA
CDR3: CSVRISGANVLTF
DNA: TGCAGCGTTCGGATCTCTGGGGCCAACGTCCTGACTTTC

V: TRBV6-6
size: NA
J: TRBJ1-2
D: NA
CDR3: CASAAGSYGYTF
DNA: TGTGCCAGCGCGGCAGGGTCCTATGGCTACACCTTC

V: TRBV2
size: NA
J: TRBJ2-3
D: NA
CDR3: CASSEYRAADTQYF
DNA: TGTGCCAGCAGTGAATACAGGGCAGCAGATACGCAGTATTTT

V: TRBV11-2
size: NA
J: TRBJ2-3
D: NA
CDR3: CASRSLSGADTQYF
DNA: TGTGCCAGCCGTTCGCTGTCAGGGGCAGATACGCAGTATTTT

V: TRBV3-1
size: few
J: TRBJ1-1
D: NA
CDR3: CASSPHEGNTEAFF
DNA: TGTGCCAGCAGCCCACATGAGGGGAACACTGAAGCTTTCTTT

V: TRBV12-3/TRBV12-4
size: NA
J: TRBJ2-7
D: NA
CDR3: CAGSLGLTSSYEQYF
DNA: TGTGCCGGCAGTTTGGGCCTGACTAGCTCCTACGAGCAGTACTTC

V: TRBV10-3
size: NA
J: TRBJ2-7
D: NA
CDR3: CAISESGVEQYF
DNA: TGTGCCATCAGTGAGTCGGGCGTCGAGCAGTACTTC

V: TRBV5-1
size: few
J: TRBJ2-1
D: NA
CDR3: CASSLSGRETYNEQFF
DNA: TGCGCCAGCAGCCTTTCGGGCAGGGAAACCTACAATGAGCAGTTCTTC

V: TRBV7-2
size: NA
J: TRBJ2-7
D: TRBD1
CDR3: CASSTGYRGYEQYF
DNA: TGTGCCAGCAGCACAGGGTACAGGGGTTACGAGCAGTACTTC

V: TRBV20-1
size: NA
J: TRBJ1-2
D: TRBD1
CDR3: CSASRDRHNYGYTF
DNA: TGCAGTGCTAGCCGGGACAGACATAACTATGGCTACACCTTC

V: TRBV24-1
size: NA
J: TRBJ2-3
D: TRBD2
CDR3: CATSAMAGGTDTQYF
DNA: TGTGCCACCAGTGCCATGGCGGGGGGAACAGATACGCAGTATTTT

V: TRBV29-1
size: once
J: TRBJ2-2
D: NA
CDR3: CSVEDSNTGELFF
DNA: TGCAGCGTTGAGGACAGTAACACCGGGGAGCTGTTTTTT

V: TRBV28
size: NA
J: TRBJ1-1
D: TRBD1
CDR3: CASRAGGDITEAFF
DNA: TGTGCCAGCAGAGCAGGGGGCGATATCACTGAAGCTTTCTTT

V: TRBV28
size: few
J: TRBJ1-1
D: TRBD1
CDR3: CASSLRRRTGENTEAFF
DNA: TGTGCCAGCAGTCTCAGACGACGGACAGGGGAGAACACTGAAGCTTTCTTT

V: TRBV12-3/TRBV12-4
size: once
J: TRBJ2-3
D: TRBD1
CDR3: CASSFRDRGSSDTQYF
DNA: TGTGCCAGCAGTTTCCGGGACAGGGGTTCGTCAGATACGCAGTATTTT